This TCR beta chain is from a study of cytomegalovirus exposure and HLA in healthy donors. A word on this clone: The antigen is undetermined.

Germline V gives CDR1 LNHDA, CDR2 SQIVND (reference sequence). There are 13 residues in the CDR3. V trimming: 5 bases; J trimming: 2 bases; junction bases outside the gene matches: 2. The study's findings and limits: Among the most significant clusters, several appeared linked to common viral pathogens in a later analysis. A later analysis linked a missense DCLRE1C variant to TCR beta V- and J-gene trimming. Presence/absence analyses took donor sequencing depth as roughly uniform.

The PCR made use of 60 Vbeta and 13 Jbeta primers. TCRdb's copy holds only in-frame clones and misses some; the assay was immunoSEQ multiplex PCR. This table holds about 110,000 clones, 69% found once. The chain has TRBV19 and TRBJ1-1; TRBD1 matches at 7 bases. The sample was PBMCs. This TCR was recovered from a woman in her seventies in good health and CMV-seropositive. CDR3 residues: CASSDRVNTEAFF. The CDR3 DNA reads as TGTGCCAGTAGTGACAGGGTAAACACTGAAGCTTTCTTT. Filled out from reference TRBV19 and TRBJ1-1, the complete variable domain reads DGGITQSPKYLFRKEGQNVTLSCEQNLNHDAMYWYRQDPGQGLRLIYYSQIVNDFQKGDIAEGYSVSREKKESFPLTVTSAQKNPTAFYLCASSDRVNTEAFFGQGTRLTVV.